Each of the 19 T cell receptor beta chains below was sequenced from the same sample in a study of blood T cell repertoires in COVID-19. Produced via immunoSEQ multiplex PCR; TCRdb's table is partial and in-frame only. Of roughly 68,000 clones listed, roughly 85% are singletons. The sample comprised peripheral blood. The receptors shown here come from a woman between 50 and 59 years old with COVID-19, enrolled during active disease.

The V call is TRBV3-1 (or the pseudogene TRBV3-2), the J call TRBJ2-1, with D maybe TRBD2 (5 bases). The CDR3 is 16 residues long. Germline V gene data show CDR1 as LGHDT and CDR2 as YNNKEL (reference sequence). The V end lost 0 bases, the J end lost 5 bases, and 14 bases lay between the germline ends. CDR3 nucleotide sequence: TGTGCCAGCAGCCAAGAGGTTCGGGGTGGGGACAATGAGCAGTTCTTC. Amino acid sequence: CASSQEVRGGDNEQFF.

The chain combines TRBV6-6 with TRBJ1-6; D is undetermined. The CDR3 contains 14 residues. Trimming pared 5 bases from V and 12 bases from J, leaving 17 bases between. Germline-derived CDR1 and CDR2 are MNHNY and SVGAGI (reference sequence). The chain's CDR3 is CASSTPLSGGPLHF. CDR3 DNA sequence: TGTGCCAGCAGTACCCCCCTCTCAGGAGGACCCCTCCACTTT.

The rearrangement joins TRBV24-1 to TRBJ2-7; 7 nucleotides agree with TRBD1. The CDR3 contains 14 residues. With V trimmed by 4 bases and J by 4 bases, 6 bases remained unmatched. CDR1 and CDR2 from the germline V gene are KGHDR and SFDVKD. The chain's CDR3 is CATSDPGTAYEQYF. DNA of the CDR3: TGTGCCACCAGTGACCCCGGGACAGCTTACGAGCAGTACTTC.

The chain recombines TRBV28 with TRBJ1-2; D is perhaps TRBD1 (5 bases). The V and J ends lost 11 bases and 8 bases respectively, with 18 bases between them. The CDR3 consists of 12 residues. CDR1 is MDHEN, CDR2 SYDVKM, per germline. The CDR3 DNA reads TGTGCCGGGGGGGACCCGTTGGGCGGCTACACCTTC. The encoded protein is CAGGDPLGGYTF.

This chain joins TRBV20-1 and TRBJ1-3; no reliable D call. Germline V gene data show CDR1 as DFQATT and CDR2 as SNEGSKA (reference sequence). The V gene lost 3 bases and the J gene lost 4 bases, with 16 bases spanning the gap. This CDR3 spans 15 amino acids. CDR3 loop: CSASPRSYAGNTIYF. The DNA of the CDR3 is TGCAGTGCTAGTCCGCGGTCCTATGCGGGAAACACCATATATTTT.

CDR3 region: CASSLAPGGNQPQHF. For the CDR3, the DNA is TGTGCCAGCAGCTTAGCGCCGGGGGGCAATCAGCCCCAGCATTTT. This chain joins TRBV7-6 and TRBJ1-5, with D possibly matching TRBD1 (5 bases). The germline V gene encodes CDR1 SGHVS and CDR2 FNYEAQ. This CDR3 has 15 amino acids. Trimming stripped 0 bases from V and 2 bases from J, with 8 bases between.

The chain is built from TRBV5-1 and TRBJ2-3, with TRBD2 matching over 8 bases. Trimming took 0 bases from V and 1 from J; bases not matched to a gene: 4. CDR3 length: 16 residues. In germline, CDR1 is SGHRS, CDR2 YFSETQ. CDR3 region: CASSLERGPGTDTQYF. The CDR3 DNA reads as TGCGCCAGCAGCTTGGAGCGGGGGCCAGGCACAGATACGCAGTATTTT.

The chain has TRBV18 and TRBJ1-6; tentative D call: TRBD1 (5 bases). CDR1 KGHSH and CDR2 LQKENI come from the germline V gene. The CDR3 sequence is 13 residues long. The V end was cut by 5 bases, the J end by 9 bases, with 11 bases between. DNA of the CDR3: TGTGCCAGCTCATACGGGGGAGGTTCACCCCTCCACTTT. This gives the protein CASSYGGGSPLHF.

This rearrangement joins TRBV6-5 to TRBJ2-7; D may be TRBD1 (8 bases). The V end lost 7 bases, the J end lost 6 bases, and 16 bases lay between the germline ends. This CDR3 contains 13 residues. CDR1 MNHEY and CDR2 SVGAGI come from the germline V gene. CDR3 bases: TGTGCCAGCAAAGACAGGGGAGGGCGCGAGCAGTACTTC. The encoded protein is CASKDRGGREQYF.

The gene calls are TRBV28 and TRBJ1-2; TRBD1 is a possible D gene (6 bases). Germline CDR1 reads MDHEN; CDR2 reads SYDVKM. Trimming stripped 4 bases from V and 1 base from J, with 13 bases between. CDR3 length equals 15 residues. CDR3 nucleotides: TGTGCCAGCAGTTGGCTGCCAGGGGTTAACTATGGCTACACCTTC. It encodes CASSWLPGVNYGYTF.

The genes are TRBV2 and TRBJ2-7; 8 bases line up with TRBD1. The CDR3 covers 14 residues. CDR1 and CDR2 from the germline V gene are SNHLY and FYNNEI. V was clipped by 5 bases and J by 2 bases; unmatched bases: 5. CDR3 DNA: TGTGCCAGCAGTTTACAGGGGGTACCCTACGAGCAGTACTTC. Its protein product is CASSLQGVPYEQYF.

The chain combines TRBV19 with TRBJ2-7; D remains unclear. Trimming stripped 5 bases from V and 0 bases from J, with 5 bases between. The CDR3 extends over 12 amino acids. Germline loops: CDR1 LNHDA, CDR2 SQIVND (reference sequence). CDR3 DNA sequence: TGTGCCAGTAGTTCTACCTCCTACGAGCAGTACTTC. It specifies CASSSTSYEQYF.

The rearrangement joins TRBV4-1 to TRBJ2-3; no clear D gene. CDR1 is MGHRA and CDR2 is YSYEKL in the germline V gene. V lost 0 bases, J lost 2 bases, and 9 bases lay in between. The CDR3 is 15 residues long. The CDR3 protein is CASSQDELPTDTQYF. CDR3 coding DNA: TGCGCCAGCAGCCAAGATGAACTTCCCACAGATACGCAGTATTTT.

The chain has TRBV10-3 and TRBJ2-5; 9 bases align to TRBD1. Losses at the gene ends were 3 bases for V and 6 bases for J; bases not matched to a gene: 14. Germline V gene sequence: CDR1 ENHRY, CDR2 SYGVKD. This CDR3 contains 17 residues. CDR3 sequence reads: CAISDPNARQGVKTQYF. As DNA, the CDR3 is TGTGCCATCAGTGACCCCAACGCCAGACAGGGGGTGAAGACCCAGTACTTC.

In nucleotides, the CDR3 is TGTGCCAGCAGTTGGATAGGGGGTGGGAACACTGAAGCTTTCTTT. As protein: CASSWIGGGNTEAFF. The chain couples TRBV28 to TRBJ1-1; D perhaps matches TRBD1 (6 bases). Per the germline V gene, CDR1 is MDHEN and CDR2 is SYDVKM. V gave up 4 bases and J gave up 1 base, with 13 bases separating them. CDR3 length: 15 amino acids.

This chain links TRBV4-3 with TRBJ2-3, with TRBD2 identical over 12 bases. The CDR3 is 16 residues long. The junction had 2 bases not matched to a gene; V was cut back by 1 base and J by 3 bases. Germline values: CDR1 LGHNA, CDR2 YSLEER. CDR3: CASSQGTSGTTDTQYF. DNA for the CDR3: TGCGCCAGCAGCCAAGGGACTAGCGGGACTACAGATACGCAGTATTTT.

The V call is TRBV11-2, the J call TRBJ2-7; weak D call: TRBD2 (6 bases). The ends were cut back, 7 bases at V and 0 bases at J, with 16 bases in the middle. The CDR3 totals 15 residues. The germline V gene encodes CDR1 SGHAT and CDR2 FQNNGV. DNA of the CDR3: TGTGCCAGCACCGTAGATAGCGGTCGCTCCTACGAGCAGTACTTC. It is translated as CASTVDSGRSYEQYF.

The chain couples TRBV6-1 to TRBJ1-2; tentatively, D is TRBD1 (6 bases). V lost 2 bases and J 4 bases, leaving 11 bases between the germline ends. Germline V CDR1 and CDR2: MNHNS, SASEGT. The length of the CDR3 is 14 residues. The CDR3 protein is CASSETGSSYGYTF. Written as DNA, the CDR3 is TGTGCCAGCAGTGAAACAGGGTCGAGCTATGGCTACACCTTC.

The table lists this clone with a count of one. The chain couples TRBV20-1 to TRBJ2-4; a weak D match, TRBD2 (5 bases). CDR3 length: 12 amino acids. Per germline, CDR1 DFQATT and CDR2 SNEGSKA (reference sequence). V lost 6 bases and J 8 bases, leaving 14 bases between the germline ends. The CDR3 reads CSASHGKDIQYF. The CDR3 region has the DNA TGCAGTGCCAGTCACGGGAAGGACATTCAGTACTTC.